Each of the 25 T cell receptor beta chains below was sequenced from the same sample in a study of blood T cell repertoires in COVID-19. Assay used: immunoSEQ multiplex PCR; TCRdb lists only in-frame clones, some missing. The sample includes some 350,000 clones, roughly 90% of them seen just once. Sequenced material: peripheral blood. The receptors originated from a man between 18 and 35 years old with active or convalescent COVID-19.

The chain couples TRBV2 to TRBJ1-2; no reliable D call. V gave up 4 bases and J gave up 4 bases, with 4 bases separating them. The CDR3 is 11 residues long. Germline CDR1 is SNHLY and CDR2 is FYNNEI. The CDR3 spells CASSVSYGYTF. CDR3 in DNA: TGTGCCAGCAGTGTCTCCTATGGCTACACCTTC.

The rearrangement links TRBV2 to TRBJ2-1; the D gene is possibly TRBD1 (6 bases). This CDR3 comprises 12 residues. Germline CDR1 SNHLY, CDR2 FYNNEI. Trimming cost V 8 bases and J 12 bases, with 17 bases left between them. The DNA for the CDR3 is TGTGCCAGCCATAATCAGGGGCCGCGGCAGTTCTTC. Translating it yields CASHNQGPRQFF. Drawing the rest from reference TRBV2 and TRBJ2-1, the complete variable domain is EPEVTQTPSHQVTQMGQEVILRCVPISNHLYFYWYRQILGQKVEFLVSFYNNEISEKSEIFDDQFSVERPDGSNFTLKIRSTKLEDSAMYFCASHNQGPRQFFGPGTRLTVL.

The genes are TRBV6-1 and TRBJ2-7; TRBD2 matches at 10 bases. Germline V lookup: CDR1 MNHNS, CDR2 SASEGT. The V gene end was trimmed by 3 bases and the J gene end by 4 bases; junction bases not matched to a gene: 3. This CDR3 region has 14 residues. The CDR3 DNA follows: TGTGCCAGCAGTGAGGGACTAGCGTCATACGAGCAGTACTTC. Its protein product is CASSEGLASYEQYF.

The genes are TRBV7-9 and TRBJ1-1; a possible D gene is TRBD1 (6 bases). CDR3 length: 15 residues. The germline V gene encodes CDR1 SEHNR and CDR2 FQNEAQ (reference sequence). The V end lost 5 bases, the J end lost 8 bases, and 21 bases lay between the germline ends. CDR3 sequence: CASSDGVRSRGEAFF. CDR3 DNA: TGTGCCAGCAGCGACGGGGTTAGATCAAGGGGGGAAGCTTTCTTT.

This chain links TRBV4-2 with TRBJ2-7; D not resolved. The CDR3 spans 13 residues. Germline loops: CDR1 LGHNA, CDR2 YNFKEQ. V was clipped by 0 bases and J by 5 bases, with 8 bases between them. The CDR3 protein is CASSQERQNEQYF. The CDR3, as DNA: TGTGCCAGCAGCCAAGAAAGACAAAACGAGCAGTACTTC.

CDR3 sequence: CASTTSGRIDEQYF. The CDR3 nucleotides are TGTGCCAGCACCACTAGCGGGAGGATCGACGAGCAGTACTTC. This chain links TRBV6-5 with TRBJ2-7; 12 bases are a match to TRBD2. Germline V gene data show CDR1 as MNHEY and CDR2 as SVGAGI. The V and J ends lost 7 bases and 5 bases, in that order; junction bases with no gene match: 6. The CDR3 is 14 amino acids.

This sequence joins TRBV5-6 and TRBJ2-2, with D possibly TRBD1 on 7 matching bases. V shed 3 bases and J shed 3 bases, with 18 bases lying between them. The CDR3 runs to 17 residues. CDR1 is SGHDT and CDR2 is YYEEEE in the germline V gene. The CDR3, as DNA: TGTGCCAGCAGCTCCCTTGGCGGCAGGGGGGACACCGGGGAGCTGTTTTTT. Residues: CASSSLGGRGDTGELFF.

This clone has a single count. The same CDR3 is also encoded by other DNA sequences in this sample. This rearrangement joins TRBV16 to TRBJ1-5; maybe TRBD1 (5 bases). CDR3 length equals 15 residues. Deletions cut 1 base from V and 3 bases from J, with 10 bases between. Germline V gives CDR1 KGHSY, CDR2 FQNENV. Here the CDR3 reads CASSQYRGSNQPQHF. CDR3 bases: TGTGCCAGCAGCCAATATCGGGGGTCCAATCAGCCCCAGCATTTT.

This clone was counted a single time. Germline is not matched at one junction end, which may reflect a read error. The gene calls are TRBV7-7 and TRBJ2-7; 10 bases match TRBD2. From germline, CDR1 is SSHAT and CDR2 FNYEAQ (reference sequence). The CDR3 contains 15 residues. The CDR3 here is CASSRGLASTYEQYF. The CDR3 DNA reads TGTGCTAGCAGCCGGGGACTAGCGTCTACCTACGAGCAGTACTTC.

This chain connects TRBV9 to TRBJ2-7; TRBD1 matches at 7 bases. V was clipped by 4 bases and J by 6 bases; unmatched bases: 13. Germline V gene lookup returns CDR1 SGDLS and CDR2 YYNGEE. This CDR3 region has 15 residues. The CDR3 loop is CASSPRNRGHSEQYF. For the CDR3, the DNA is TGTGCCAGCAGCCCAAGGAACAGGGGACATAGCGAGCAGTACTTC.

J is TRBJ2-3 and V is TRBV14; 12 positions match TRBD2. The CDR3 length is 19 residues. Trimming at V came to 1 base and at J to 6 bases, leaving 14 bases not matched to a gene. The germline gives CDR1 SGHDN, CDR2 FVKESK. Written as DNA, the CDR3 is TGTGCCAGCAGCCAAGGGTGGACTAGCGGGACTGGTGACACGGATACGCAGTATTTT. Residues: CASSQGWTSGTGDTDTQYF. Full variable domain (missing parts from reference TRBV14 and TRBJ2-3): EAGVTQFPSHSVIEKGQTVTLRCDPISGHDNLYWYRRVMGKEIKFLLHFVKESKQDESGMPNNRFLAERTGGTYSTLKVQPAELEDSGVYFCASSQGWTSGTGDTDTQYFGPGTRLTVL.

The chain has TRBV24-1 and TRBJ2-3; 7 nucleotides agree with TRBD2. The CDR3 length is 16 residues. Per the germline V gene, CDR1 is KGHDR and CDR2 is SFDVKD. V lost 0 bases, J lost 8 bases, and 10 bases stayed unmatched. In DNA form, the CDR3 reads TGTGCCACCAGTGATTTGGGTAGTGGCGGGAGTGTTACGCAGTATTTT. Translated, it gives CATSDLGSGGSVTQYF.

The V and J genes are TRBV6-1 and TRBJ1-3; no firm D call. With 2 bases removed from V and 0 bases from J, the gap between germline ends came to 14 bases. The CDR3 loop spans 17 amino acids. Germline V gene data show CDR1 as MNHNS and CDR2 as SASEGT. CDR3 sequence (DNA): TGTGCCAGCAGTGAAACACCCCGGCGGGACTCTGGAAACACCATATATTTT. Its translation is CASSETPRRDSGNTIYF.

The V call is TRBV29-1, the J call TRBJ2-5, with D perhaps TRBD1 (7 bases). This CDR3 contains 12 residues. Germline-derived CDR1 and CDR2 are SQVTM and ANQGSEA. Trimming stripped 6 bases from V and 4 bases from J, with 12 bases between. The chain's CDR3 is CSVDQGGETQYF. The DNA of the CDR3 is TGCAGCGTCGATCAGGGGGGAGAGACCCAGTACTTC. The full variable domain, in which reference TRBV29-1 and TRBJ2-5 provide the parts outside the CDR3, is SAVISQKPSRDICQRGTSLTIQCQVDSQVTMMFWYRQQPGQSLTLIATANQGSEATYESGFVIDKFPISRPNLTFSTLTVSNMSPEDSSIYLCSVDQGGETQYFGPGTRLLVL.

This clone has a handful of counts. This chain joins TRBV4-2 and TRBJ2-7; 7 bases line up with TRBD1. Germline assignment: CDR1 LGHNA and CDR2 YNFKEQ. J lost 3 bases, V lost 4 bases, and 6 bases had no gene match. This CDR3 contains 14 residues. The CDR3, as DNA: TGTGCCAGCAGCCCCGGGACAGAAGTCTACGAGCAGTACTTC. Translated, it gives CASSPGTEVYEQYF.

CDR3 DNA sequence: TGTGCCAGCAGCTCTTCGGCGGGAGACGAAGAGACCCAGTACTTC. As protein: CASSSSAGDEETQYF. The chain links TRBV7-9 to TRBJ2-5, with 7 positions matching TRBD2. CDR1 and CDR2 from the germline V gene are SEHNR and FQNEAQ (reference sequence). V lost 4 bases, J lost 3 bases, and 8 bases stayed unmatched. The CDR3 runs to 15 residues.

This clone appeared a single time. The rearrangement joins TRBV6-5 to TRBJ1-4; a possible D gene is TRBD1 (6 bases). CDR3 length: 16 amino acids. Trimming shortened V by 4 bases and J by 5 bases, and 17 bases separated the two germline ends. Per the germline V gene, CDR1 is MNHEY and CDR2 is SVGAGI. The CDR3 protein is CASSFSNRVGNEKLFF. CDR3 sequence (DNA): TGTGCCAGCAGTTTCTCGAACAGGGTGGGAAATGAAAAACTGTTTTTT.

This rearrangement joins TRBV12-3 or TRBV12-4 to TRBJ2-5; no clear D gene. CDR3 size: 13 residues. V was shortened by 2 bases and J by 4 bases, with 8 bases between the two germline ends. CDR3 sequence: CASSLIVPETQYF. CDR3 bases: TGTGCCAGCAGTTTAATAGTCCCAGAGACCCAGTACTTC.

J is TRBJ2-3 and V is TRBV27; TRBD1 matches 7 bases. The germline V gene encodes CDR1 MNHEY and CDR2 SMNVEV (reference sequence). CDR3 length: 15 residues. V shed 5 bases and J 2 bases; nucleotides not matched to a gene: 7. The CDR3 spells CASSPFRGITDTQYF. Here the CDR3 DNA reads TGTGCCAGCAGTCCATTCAGGGGGATCACAGATACGCAGTATTTT.

The rearrangement joins TRBV7-3 to TRBJ1-6; D unresolved. The V end was cut by 4 bases, the J end by 9 bases, with 10 bases between. Germline V CDR1 and CDR2: SGHTA, FQGTGA. CDR3 length: 13 amino acids. The CDR3: CASSYNVVSPLHF. In nucleotides, the CDR3 is TGTGCCAGCAGCTACAATGTCGTTTCACCCCTCCACTTT. The full variable domain, rest sourced from reference TRBV7-3 and TRBJ1-6, is GAGVSQTPSNKVTEKGKYVELRCDPISGHTALYWYRQSLGQGPEFLIYFQGTGAADDSGLPNDRFFAVRPEGSVSTLKIQRTERGDSAVYLCASSYNVVSPLHFGNGTRLTVT.

The rearrangement links TRBV5-1 to TRBJ1-2, with 8 bases that match TRBD1. The V segment lost 0 bases and the J segment 6 bases; nucleotides outside the gene matches: 4. Germline V gene data show CDR1 as SGHRS and CDR2 as YFSETQ. The CDR3 consists of 14 residues. The CDR3, as DNA: TGCGCCAGCAGCTTGGGCAGGGGGCCGAATGGCTACACCTTC. As protein: CASSLGRGPNGYTF. The variable domain in full, with the rest retrieved from reference TRBV5-1 and TRBJ1-2, is KAGVTQTPRYLIKTRGQQVTLSCSPISGHRSVSWYQQTPGQGLQFLFEYFSETQRNKGNFPGRFSGRQFSNSRSEMNVSTLELGDSALYLCASSLGRGPNGYTFGSGTRLTVV.

The chain couples TRBV7-6 to TRBJ2-1, with 9 positions matching TRBD1. V dropped 5 bases and J dropped 4; count of bases not matched to a gene: 9. In germline, CDR1 is SGHVS, CDR2 FNYEAQ. The CDR3 runs 16 residues. CDR3 sequence: CASSKGGTGIYNEQFF. CDR3 nucleotide sequence: TGTGCCAGCAGCAAAGGCGGGACAGGGATATACAATGAGCAGTTCTTC.

This chain joins TRBV28 and TRBJ1-5, with no clear D. V lost 1 base and J lost 5, with 12 bases in between. The CDR3 consists of 15 residues. The germline CDR1 and CDR2 sequences are MDHEN and SYDVKM. The CDR3 DNA reads TGTGCCAGCAGTTTATTAGGCAGGTCGTATCAGCCCCAGCATTTT. Translating gives CASSLLGRSYQPQHF.

The chain employs TRBV6-5 and TRBJ1-6; 7 positions match TRBD1. This CDR3 is 15 amino acids long. Germline V gene data show CDR1 as MNHEY and CDR2 as SVGAGI. With 4 bases clipped from V and 7 bases from J, the junction kept 7 bases outside the gene matches. CDR3 bases: TGTGCCAGCAGTTGGGGACAGCCAGCGAATTCACCCCTCCACTTT. Its protein is CASSWGQPANSPLHF.

The V and J genes are TRBV15 and TRBJ1-1; weak D call: TRBD1 (5 bases). This CDR3 region has 15 residues. V lost 5 bases and J 0 bases, leaving 13 bases between the germline ends. Germline V gene sequence: CDR1 LNHNV, CDR2 YYDKDF (reference sequence). This CDR3 reads CATSPLLGLNTEAFF. CDR3 bases: TGTGCCACCAGCCCTTTGCTGGGGCTGAACACTGAAGCTTTCTTT.